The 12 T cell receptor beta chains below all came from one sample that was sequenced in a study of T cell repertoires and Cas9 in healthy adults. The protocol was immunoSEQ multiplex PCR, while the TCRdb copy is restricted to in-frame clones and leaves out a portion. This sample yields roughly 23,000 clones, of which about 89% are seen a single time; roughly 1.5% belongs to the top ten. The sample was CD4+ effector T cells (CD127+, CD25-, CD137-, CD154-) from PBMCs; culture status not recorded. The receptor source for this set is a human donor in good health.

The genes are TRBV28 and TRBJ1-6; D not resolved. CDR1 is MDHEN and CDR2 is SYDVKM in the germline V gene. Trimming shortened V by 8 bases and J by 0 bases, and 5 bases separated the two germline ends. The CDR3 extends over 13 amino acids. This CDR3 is CASLSSYNSPLHF. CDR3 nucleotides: TGTGCCAGCCTAAGCTCCTATAATTCACCCCTCCACTTT.

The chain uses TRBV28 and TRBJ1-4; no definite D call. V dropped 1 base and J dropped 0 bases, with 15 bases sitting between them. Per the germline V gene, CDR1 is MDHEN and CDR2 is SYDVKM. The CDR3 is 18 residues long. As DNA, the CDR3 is TGTGCCAGCAGTTTATTTCGGGATTTGGTGGCAACTAATGAAAAACTGTTTTTT. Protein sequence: CASSLFRDLVATNEKLFF.

CDR3: CASSPSRNYGYTF. Written as DNA, the CDR3 is TGTGCCAGCAGTCCGTCAAGAAACTATGGCTACACCTTC. This sequence joins TRBV6-1 and TRBJ1-2; D is uncertain. Trimming removed 5 bases at V and 2 bases at J, with 9 bases between. Looked up from germline, CDR1 is MNHNS and CDR2 is SASEGT. This CDR3 has 13 amino acids.

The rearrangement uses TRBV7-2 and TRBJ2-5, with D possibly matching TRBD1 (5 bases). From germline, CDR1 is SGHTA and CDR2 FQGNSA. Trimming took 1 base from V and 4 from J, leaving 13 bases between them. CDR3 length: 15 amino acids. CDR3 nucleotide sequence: TGTGCCAGCAGCTTAGGGCAGGGAAGGGTAGAGACCCAGTACTTC. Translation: CASSLGQGRVETQYF.

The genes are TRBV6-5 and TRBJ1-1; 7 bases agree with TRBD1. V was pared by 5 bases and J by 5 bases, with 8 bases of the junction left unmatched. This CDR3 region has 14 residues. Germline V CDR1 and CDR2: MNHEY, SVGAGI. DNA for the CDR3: TGTGCCAGCAGTGAGAATCACAGGGGTACTGAAGCTTTCTTT. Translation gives CASSENHRGTEAFF.

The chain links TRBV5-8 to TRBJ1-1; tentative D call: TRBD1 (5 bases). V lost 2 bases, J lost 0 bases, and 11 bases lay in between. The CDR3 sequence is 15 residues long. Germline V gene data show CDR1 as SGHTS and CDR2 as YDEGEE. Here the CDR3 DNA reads TGTGCCAGCAGCTTTGGGGGGGGTATGAACACTGAAGCTTTCTTT. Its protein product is CASSFGGGMNTEAFF.

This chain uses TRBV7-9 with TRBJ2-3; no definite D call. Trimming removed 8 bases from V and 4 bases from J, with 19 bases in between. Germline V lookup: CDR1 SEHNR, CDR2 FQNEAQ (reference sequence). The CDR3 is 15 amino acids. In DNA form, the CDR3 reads TGTGCCAGCGGCCCAGGAATCAATGAACCAGATACGCAGTATTTT. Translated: CASGPGINEPDTQYF. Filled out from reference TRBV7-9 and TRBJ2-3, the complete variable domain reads DTGVSQNPRHKITKRGQNVTFRCDPISEHNRLYWYRQTLGQGPEFLTYFQNEAQLEKSRLLSDRFSAERPKGSFSTLEIQRTEQGDSAMYLCASGPGINEPDTQYFGPGTRLTVL.

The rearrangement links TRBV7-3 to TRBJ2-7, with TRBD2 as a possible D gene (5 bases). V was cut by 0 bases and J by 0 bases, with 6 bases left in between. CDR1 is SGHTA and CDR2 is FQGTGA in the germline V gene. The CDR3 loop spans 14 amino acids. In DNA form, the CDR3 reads TGTGCCAGCAGCTTAACGGGGAGCTCCTACGAGCAGTACTTC. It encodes CASSLTGSSYEQYF.

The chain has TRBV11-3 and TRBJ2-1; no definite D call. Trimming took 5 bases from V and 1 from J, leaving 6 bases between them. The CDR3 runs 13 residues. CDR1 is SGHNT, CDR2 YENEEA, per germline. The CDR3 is CASSPGSYNEQFF. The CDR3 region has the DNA TGTGCCAGCAGCCCTGGATCCTACAATGAGCAGTTCTTC.

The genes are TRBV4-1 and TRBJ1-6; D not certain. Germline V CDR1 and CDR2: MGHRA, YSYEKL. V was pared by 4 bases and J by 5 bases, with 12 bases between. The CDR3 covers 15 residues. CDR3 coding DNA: TGCGCCAGCAGCCGAACAGACATTGATAATTCACCCCTCCACTTT. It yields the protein CASSRTDIDNSPLHF.

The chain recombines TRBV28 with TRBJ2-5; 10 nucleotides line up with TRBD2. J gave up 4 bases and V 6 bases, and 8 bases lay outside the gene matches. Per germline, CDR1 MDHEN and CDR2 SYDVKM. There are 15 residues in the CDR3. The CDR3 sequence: CASSPGLAGVETQYF. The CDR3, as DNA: TGTGCCAGCAGCCCCGGGCTAGCGGGAGTAGAGACCCAGTACTTC.

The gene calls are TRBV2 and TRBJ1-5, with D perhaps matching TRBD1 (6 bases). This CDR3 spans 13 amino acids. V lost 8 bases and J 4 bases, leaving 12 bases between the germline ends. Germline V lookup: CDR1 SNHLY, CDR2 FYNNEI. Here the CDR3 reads CASLGQPNQPQHF. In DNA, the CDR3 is TGTGCCAGCCTTGGACAGCCAAATCAGCCCCAGCATTTT.